These 8 T cell receptor beta chains were sequenced from one sample in a study of blood T cell repertoires in COVID-19. Sequencing used immunoSEQ multiplex PCR; TCRdb keeps in-frame clones, though not all of them. The sample includes 250,000 to 300,000 clones, about 85% of them seen just once. The sample comprised peripheral blood. These TCRs come from a man between 18 and 29 years old with active or convalescent COVID-19.

The chain couples TRBV18 to TRBJ2-3; tentatively, D is TRBD1 (5 bases). V was shortened by 4 bases and J by 2 bases, with 13 bases between the two germline ends. The germline gives CDR1 KGHSH, CDR2 LQKENI. This CDR3 spans 15 amino acids. CDR3: CASSLQGTHTDTQYF. The CDR3 DNA is TGTGCCAGCTCACTCCAGGGTACCCACACAGATACGCAGTATTTT. Based on the CDR3 plus reference TRBV18 and TRBJ2-3, the full variable domain is NAGVMQNPRHLVRRRGQEARLRCSPMKGHSHVYWYRQLPEEGLKFMVYLQKENIIDESGMPKERFSAEFPKEGPSILRIQQVVRGDSAAYFCASSLQGTHTDTQYFGPGTRLTVL.

A single count supports this clone. This chain uses TRBV19 with TRBJ1-1; 9 bases agree with TRBD1. The CDR3 sequence is 18 residues long. V was clipped by 4 bases and J by 4 bases; unmatched bases: 16. Germline assignment: CDR1 LNHDA and CDR2 SQIVND (reference sequence). The CDR3 DNA reads TGTGCCAGTAGTACTCCACGTGGGGCGGGACAGGGAGGCACTGAAGCTTTCTTT. It specifies CASSTPRGAGQGGTEAFF. Drawing the rest from reference TRBV19 and TRBJ1-1, the complete variable domain is DGGITQSPKYLFRKEGQNVTLSCEQNLNHDAMYWYRQDPGQGLRLIYYSQIVNDFQKGDIAEGYSVSREKKESFPLTVTSAQKNPTAFYLCASSTPRGAGQGGTEAFFGQGTRLTVV.

The chain carries TRBV5-1 and TRBJ2-3, with 10 bases that match TRBD2. Germline CDR1 is SGHRS and CDR2 is YFSETQ. The CDR3 runs to 16 residues. The V and J ends lost 2 bases and 5 bases, in that order; junction bases with no gene match: 8. The CDR3 bases are TGCGCCAGCAGCTTACCTAGCGGGGGCAGAGGAGATACGCAGTATTTT. This gives the protein CASSLPSGGRGDTQYF.

The chain employs TRBV7-9 and TRBJ2-7; D is perhaps TRBD1 (5 bases). Germline CDR1 is SEHNR and CDR2 is FQNEAQ (reference sequence). The V and J ends lost 1 base and 6 bases respectively, with 13 bases between them. The length of the CDR3 is 14 residues. The chain's CDR3 is CASSLEGSGPEQYF. The CDR3 bases are TGTGCCAGCAGCTTAGAGGGGTCAGGGCCCGAGCAGTACTTC.

In DNA form, the CDR3 reads TGTGCCAGCAGTCCACAGGGGTACGAGCAGTACTTC. Translated, it gives CASSPQGYEQYF. This chain uses TRBV6-5 with TRBJ2-7; 7 positions agree with TRBD1. The length of the CDR3 is 12 residues. V gave up 5 bases and J gave up 4 bases; unmatched junction bases: 2. The germline V gene encodes CDR1 MNHEY and CDR2 SVGAGI.

This sequence joins TRBV4-2 and TRBJ2-1, with 12 nucleotides matching TRBD2. V shed 0 bases and J 8 bases; nucleotides not matched to a gene: 8. Germline CDR1 and CDR2: LGHNA and YNFKEQ. The CDR3 length is 17 residues. The CDR3 protein is CASSQELAGGPEDEQFF. CDR3 coding DNA: TGTGCCAGCAGCCAAGAGCTAGCGGGGGGGCCTGAGGATGAGCAGTTCTTC.

V is TRBV2 and J is TRBJ2-5, with TRBD2 identical over 7 bases. Losses at the gene ends were 0 bases for V and 5 bases for J; bases not matched to a gene: 3. Looked up from germline, CDR1 is SNHLY and CDR2 is FYNNEI. The CDR3 contains 14 residues. For the CDR3, the DNA is TGTGCCAGCAGTGAAGCCGGGGGGAGGGAGACCCAGTACTTC. This gives the protein CASSEAGGRETQYF.

This clone has just a few counts. CDR3 amino acids: CASSWAGQYLNEKLFF. The CDR3 nucleotides are TGTGCCAGCAGCTGGGCCGGACAGTACCTTAATGAAAAACTGTTTTTT. The chain employs TRBV5-6 and TRBJ1-4, with D tentatively TRBD1 (6 bases). The germline V gene encodes CDR1 SGHDT and CDR2 YYEEEE. Between the trimmed V and J ends, which lost 3 bases and 4 bases, there was a span of 16 bases. The CDR3 length is 16 residues.